One and the same sample provided the 24 T cell receptor beta chains below, sequenced in a study of T cell repertoires in aging, cancer and after chemotherapy. Amplification of TCR beta used genomic DNA extracted from peripheral blood. Rearranged V-D-J TRB sequences were amplified with a mixed TRB-A/B primer pool. TCRdb re-called the multiplex PCR reads through MiXCR, storing one row per CDR3 protein. Among about 1,800 distinct CDR3 sequences listed, approximately 40% were seen once. Sample: blood. Source of these receptors: a human donor with a solid tumor.

V and J are TRBV7-9 and TRBJ1-2; D gene ambiguous. Germline CDR1 SEHNR, CDR2 FQNEAQ (reference sequence). Trimming left V 6 bases short and J 6 bases short, with 14 bases between. This CDR3 spans 13 amino acids. In DNA form, the CDR3 reads TGTGCCAGCAGGCCTGGGCCGTCGGATGGCTACACCTTC. This translates into CASRPGPSDGYTF.

This clonotype was observed a few times. CDR3 in DNA: TGTGCCAGTAAGGGGCGCGGGAAAGAGACCCAGTACTTC. This gives the protein CASKGRGKETQYF. This sequence joins TRBV6-4 and TRBJ2-5; D is perhaps TRBD2 (6 bases). Germline CDR1 MRHNA, CDR2 SNTAGT. CDR3 length: 13 residues. V lost 9 bases and J lost 3, with 14 bases in between.

This chain connects TRBV30 to TRBJ1-5, with TRBD1 as a possible D gene (6 bases). Looked up from germline, CDR1 is GTSNPN and CDR2 is SVGIG (reference sequence). V shed 5 bases and J shed 0 bases, with 8 bases lying between them. The length of the CDR3 is 13 residues. Here the CDR3 reads CAWGQSSNQPQHF. The CDR3 nucleotides are TGTGCCTGGGGACAGAGTAGCAATCAGCCCCAGCATTTT.

V gene TRBV20-1 combines with J gene TRBJ2-6, with D uncertain. CDR1 is DFQATT, CDR2 SNEGSKA, per germline (reference sequence). The V and J ends lost 6 bases and 0 bases respectively, with 9 bases between them. The CDR3 has 14 residues. In nucleotides, the CDR3 is TGCAGTGCGAGACAAAGCTCTGGGGCCAACGTCCTGACTTTC. Translating it yields CSARQSSGANVLTF.

The J gene is TRBJ1-5, the V gene TRBV24-1, with a weak D call TRBD1 (5 bases). Germline CDR1 reads KGHDR; CDR2 reads SFDVKD. The CDR3 consists of 14 residues. Trimming took off 4 bases at V and 1 base at J, with 7 bases between the two ends. The CDR3 is CATSDRQSNQPQHF. CDR3 coding DNA: TGTGCCACCAGTGACCGACAGAGCAATCAGCCCCAGCATTTT.

By share, this clonotype ranks as large. This sequence joins TRBV29-1 and TRBJ2-5; no reliable D call. V was shortened by 5 bases and J by 1 base, with 8 bases between the two germline ends. The length of the CDR3 is 12 residues. Germline-derived CDR1 and CDR2 are SQVTM and ANQGSEA. CDR3 bases: TGCAGCGTTCAGGAGCCCCAAGAGACCCAGTACTTC. This encodes CSVQEPQETQYF.

The chain combines TRBV20-1 with TRBJ1-1; 7 nucleotides match TRBD1. The CDR3 extends over 14 amino acids. Germline V lookup: CDR1 DFQATT, CDR2 SNEGSKA (reference sequence). V shed 6 bases and J 1 base; nucleotides not matched to a gene: 8. CDR3 DNA: TGCAGTGCCGCTAAGGAGGGGGCGAACACTGAAGCTTTCTTT. This encodes CSAAKEGANTEAFF.

This chain connects TRBV7-2 to TRBJ2-1; D is ambiguous. Germline V lookup: CDR1 SGHTA, CDR2 FQGNSA. V was shortened by 0 bases and J by 4 bases, with 7 bases between the two germline ends. The CDR3 loop spans 14 amino acids. CDR3 in DNA: TGTGCCAGCAGCTTAGCGCCGCAGTACAATGAGCAGTTCTTC. This codes for CASSLAPQYNEQFF.

V is TRBV12-3 or TRBV12-4 and J is TRBJ1-2; unclear D gene. The CDR3 totals 12 residues. V lost 2 bases and J 2 bases, leaving 3 bases between the germline ends. The CDR3 spells CASSLSNYGYTF. DNA of the CDR3: TGTGCCAGCAGTTTAAGCAACTATGGCTACACCTTC.

V and J are TRBV7-6 and TRBJ2-2; D is ambiguous. The ends were cut back, 3 bases at V and 5 bases at J, with 13 bases in the middle. Germline CDR1 and CDR2: SGHVS and FNYEAQ. This CDR3 has 15 residues. In DNA, the CDR3 is TGTGCCAGCAGCTTGGTTACACCAATAACCGGGGAGCTGTTTTTT. It codes for CASSLVTPITGELFF.

The chain combines TRBV6-1 with TRBJ2-7, with D perhaps assigned TRBD1 or TRBD2 (5 bases each). V gave up 5 bases and J gave up 6 bases, with 14 bases separating them. CDR1 MNHNS and CDR2 SASEGT come from the germline V gene. This CDR3 contains 13 residues. The CDR3 is CASSQSRGSEQYV. DNA for the CDR3: TGTGCCAGCAGTCAAAGCCGGGGCTCCGAGCAGTACGTC.

In nucleotides, the CDR3 is TGTGCCAGCAGCCCCGACAGGGCCACGGATGAGCAGTTCTTC. Amino acids: CASSPDRATDEQFF. V usage is TRBV5-4 and J usage is TRBJ2-1; the match to TRBD1 covers 7 bases. Looked up from germline, CDR1 is SGHNT and CDR2 is YYREEE (reference sequence). The J segment lost 8 bases and the V segment lost 4 bases, leaving 9 bases of the junction unmatched. The CDR3 length is 14 residues.

V usage is TRBV7-9 and J usage is TRBJ1-2, with D perhaps matching TRBD1 (6 bases). Trimming took 1 base from V and 7 from J, leaving 13 bases between them. The CDR3 consists of 14 residues. Germline assignment: CDR1 SEHNR and CDR2 FQNEAQ (reference sequence). This chain's CDR3 is CASSLDRDSGGYTF. CDR3 nucleotide sequence: TGTGCCAGCAGCTTAGACAGGGATAGCGGTGGCTACACCTTC.

The chain is built from TRBV5-5 and TRBJ2-2, with D possibly matching TRBD1 (5 bases). Per germline, CDR1 SGHKS and CDR2 YYEKEE (reference sequence). CDR3 length: 15 amino acids. V was pared by 2 bases and J by 5 bases, with 13 bases between. The CDR3 DNA reads TGTGCCAGCAGCTTAAGGGAAAGGGGTACCGGGGAGCTGTTTTTT. Amino acids: CASSLRERGTGELFF.

The chain uses TRBV5-4 and TRBJ1-1; weak D call: TRBD1 (6 bases). Trimming took off 4 bases at V and 5 bases at J, with 15 bases between the two ends. Germline lookup yields CDR1 SGHNT and CDR2 YYREEE (reference sequence). The CDR3 is made up of 14 amino acids. CDR3 protein: CASSRTGQLTEAFF. The CDR3 region has the DNA TGTGCCAGCAGCCGCACAGGGCAGTTGACTGAAGCTTTCTTT.

This clonotype was observed a handful of times. The chain carries TRBV5-6 and TRBJ1-4; no firm D call. Per germline, CDR1 SGHDT and CDR2 YYEEEE. The germline V and J ends were trimmed by 0 bases and 8 bases, with 20 bases remaining between them. The CDR3 contains 17 residues. CDR3 protein: CASSLGRGGRFWEKLFF. DNA for the CDR3: TGTGCCAGCAGCTTGGGCAGAGGCGGACGTTTCTGGGAAAAACTGTTTTTT.

The chain combines TRBV7-2 with TRBJ1-1, with TRBD1 matching 8 bases. Germline V gene lookup returns CDR1 SGHTA and CDR2 FQGNSA. There are 14 residues in the CDR3. The junction had 8 bases not matched to a gene; V was cut back by 1 base and J by 10 bases. The CDR3 here is CASSLDPGGPGAFF. The CDR3 DNA reads TGTGCCAGCAGCTTAGACCCAGGGGGCCCCGGAGCTTTCTTT.

Only a few counts were recorded for this clonotype. Written as DNA, the CDR3 is TGTGCCAGCAGTGAGGGACTTTTATTGGGCTACACCTTC. Amino acid sequence: CASSEGLLLGYTF. V usage is TRBV6-1 and J usage is TRBJ1-2; perhaps TRBD1 as D (5 bases). Germline loops: CDR1 MNHNS, CDR2 SASEGT. The V end lost 3 bases, the J end lost 8 bases, and 13 bases lay between the germline ends. CDR3 length: 13 residues.

The table lists this clonotype with a few counts. The chain is built from TRBV10-2 and TRBJ2-3, with D unresolved. The V end was cut by 7 bases, the J end by 2 bases, with 13 bases between. The germline gives CDR1 WSHSY, CDR2 SAAADI. This CDR3 contains 14 residues. The DNA for the CDR3 is TGCGCCAGCAAGCAGGCAGTTCTCACAGATACGCAGTATTTT. Translating it yields CASKQAVLTDTQYF.

The chain has TRBV10-3 and TRBJ2-2; D is unclear. Trimming pared 2 bases from V and 4 bases from J, leaving 8 bases between. This CDR3 spans 14 amino acids. Germline V lookup: CDR1 ENHRY, CDR2 SYGVKD. CDR3 protein: CAISEETPTGELFF. In nucleotides, the CDR3 is TGTGCCATCAGTGAGGAGACACCCACCGGGGAGCTGTTTTTT.

The rearrangement links TRBV29-1 to TRBJ1-4; 11 nucleotides line up with TRBD1. Per the germline V gene, CDR1 is SQVTM and CDR2 is ANQGSEA. V shed 2 bases and J 9 bases; nucleotides not matched to a gene: 5. The CDR3 has 14 residues. For the CDR3, the DNA is TGCAGCGTTGAAATCTGGGACAGGGGGAAAAAACTGTTTTTT. It specifies CSVEIWDRGKKLFF.

This clonotype was detected a few times. The rearrangement links TRBV12-3 or TRBV12-4 to TRBJ2-3, with 7 bases fitting TRBD1. Unmatched junction bases numbered 14, after V lost 10 bases and J lost 4 bases. CDR3 length: 15 amino acids. CDR3 in DNA: TGTGCCACCCTCTTTACAGGGGCGAGGCCAGATACGCAGTATTTT. Its protein is CATLFTGARPDTQYF.

The rearrangement uses TRBV12-3 or TRBV12-4 and TRBJ1-6, with 8 positions matching TRBD1. The CDR3 spans 15 residues. The trim removed 8 bases at V and 7 bases at J, leaving 10 bases unmatched. CDR3: CASGESGQENSPLHF. The CDR3 region has the DNA TGTGCCAGCGGAGAATCGGGACAGGAAAATTCACCCCTCCACTTT.

This clonotype occurred a few times. The chain links TRBV6-1 to TRBJ1-2; D uncertain. V lost 4 bases, J lost 7 bases, and 7 bases lay in between. CDR1 is MNHNS, CDR2 SASEGT, per germline. The CDR3 totals 11 residues. The CDR3 DNA reads TGTGCCAGCAGTGCCCAGGCTGGCTACACCTTC. It encodes CASSAQAGYTF.